This T cell receptor beta chain came from a study of blood T cell repertoires in COVID-19. In the study overall: Material from acute and convalescent COVID-19 was sourced from the United States, Italy and Spain. PBMCs, B-cell-depleted T cells, or T cells were the source of the cDNA or gDNA that made up the material.

In the authors' workflow: Estimation of nucleated cell counts was performed using reference gene primer amplification. Repertoires were generated with immunoSEQ multiplex PCR, while TCRdb's copy carries only in-frame clones and drops some. For V, J and clone size, that table is used; D and trimming come from the DNA. The table lists about 74,000 clones, about 72% of them singletons. This clone showed up many times. V lost 5 bases, J lost 5 bases, and 5 bases stayed unmatched. The CDR3 is 14 residues long. Germline V gene data show CDR1 as LNHDA and CDR2 as SQIVND (reference sequence). The TCR sequence derives from a man in his 70s with active or convalescent COVID-19. The chain is built from TRBV19 and TRBJ2-7; 11 bases map to TRBD1. The sample was peripheral blood. The CDR3 here is CASSADRGPNEQYF. The CDR3 DNA is TGTGCCAGTAGTGCGGACAGGGGGCCCAACGAGCAGTACTTC. Variable domain in full (rest from reference TRBV19 and TRBJ2-7): DGGITQSPKYLFRKEGQNVTLSCEQNLNHDAMYWYRQDPGQGLRLIYYSQIVNDFQKGDIAEGYSVSREKKESFPLTVTSAQKNPTAFYLCASSADRGPNEQYFGPGTRLTVT.